The source of this TCR beta chain is a study of cytomegalovirus exposure and HLA in healthy donors. About the research overall: As released early, the data held about 85 million unique TCRs from HLA-typed donors.

Study-wide findings and caveats: The study recorded 164 TCR beta chains that were cytomegalovirus-associated. Across donors, most TCRs were seen rarely, yet some public ones were widespread.

Primers included in the PCR were 60 Vbeta and 13 Jbeta primers. The protocol was immunoSEQ multiplex PCR, while the TCRdb copy is restricted to in-frame clones and leaves out a portion. The sample records under 200,000 clones, about 75% being singletons. The germline V gene has CDR1 MNHEY and CDR2 SMNVEV (reference sequence). The length of the CDR3 is 14 residues. V was pared by 3 bases and J by 2 bases, with 11 bases between. A word on this clone: Its matching antigen is unknown.

Sequenced: PBMCs. The origin of this receptor is a male donor in good health and CMV-seronegative. V gene TRBV27 combines with J gene TRBJ2-7; D is perhaps TRBD1 (5 bases). The CDR3 sequence: CASSFQGRTYEQYF. The CDR3 DNA is TGTGCCAGCAGTTTTCAGGGAAGGACCTACGAGCAGTACTTC.